The 2 T cell receptor beta chains given below trace back to one sample, sequenced in a study of T cell repertoires in cytomegalovirus infection. TCRdb re-called the reads through MiXCR, storing one row per CDR3 protein. The sample lists around 130,000 distinct CDR3 sequences, 8% to 9% occurring once. Sequencing was done on a sample of PBMCs. The source is a human donor in good health (CMV status not recorded). Some clones in this sample may be carry-over from other donors' samples.

This clonotype was picked up many times. The V gene is TRBV2, the J gene TRBJ2-3, with 8 positions matching TRBD2. The germline CDR1 and CDR2 sequences are SNHLY and FYNNEI. The J segment lost 7 bases and the V segment lost 5 bases, leaving 8 bases of the junction unmatched. The CDR3 length is 14 residues. The CDR3 loop is CASSPSGGGNTQYF. The CDR3 DNA sequence: TGTGCCAGCAGTCCAAGCGGGGGAGGAAATACGCAGTATTTT. Looking up the rest from reference TRBV2 and TRBJ2-3 gives the full variable domain: EPEVTQTPSHQVTQMGQEVILRCVPISNHLYFYWYRQILGQKVEFLVSFYNNEISEKSEIFDDQFSVERPDGSNFTLKIRSTKLEDSAMYFCASSPSGGGNTQYFGPGTRLTVL.

This clonotype was seen a handful of times. The CDR3 DNA follows: TGTGCCAGCTCACCCCAGGGACAGGGAGATGGCTACACCTTC. Encoded protein: CASSPQGQGDGYTF. The chain links TRBV18 to TRBJ1-2, with 9 positions matching TRBD1. The CDR3 is made up of 14 amino acids. CDR1 KGHSH and CDR2 LQKENI come from the germline V gene. J was trimmed by 6 bases and V by 3 bases; bases with no gene match: 5.